The 32 T cell receptor beta chains in this list originate from one sample, sequenced in a study of blood T cells in healthy people across ages. A second PCR of roughly 6 to 12 cycles used a sample-barcoded 5' primer and a J-beta primer mix. TCRdb used MiXCR to reprocess the 5' RACE reads, holding one entry per CDR3 protein. The sample holds about 1.6 million distinct CDR3 sequences, about 32% seen once. The material sequenced was blood. Every receptor here comes from a young woman in good health.

A single count supports this clonotype. The chain joins TRBV5-1 to TRBJ1-2; D ambiguous. The germline CDR1 and CDR2 sequences are SGHRS and YFSETQ. The germline V and J ends were trimmed by 1 base and 2 bases, with 15 bases remaining between them. CDR3 length: 16 residues. The CDR3 bases are TGCGCCAGCAGCTTGTGGGTGACGGGTGCCAACTATGGCTACACCTTC. Its translation is CASSLWVTGANYGYTF.

This clonotype was seen only a few times. The chain links TRBV5-4 to TRBJ1-2; maybe TRBD1 (5 bases). The V gene lost 6 bases and the J gene lost 3 bases, with 18 bases spanning the gap. CDR1 is SGHNT, CDR2 YYREEE, per germline (reference sequence). The length of the CDR3 is 15 residues. Here the CDR3 DNA reads TGTGCCAGCAACCGTAGGAGACAGACCGACTATGGCTACACCTTC. It encodes CASNRRRQTDYGYTF.

This sequence joins TRBV12-5 and TRBJ2-3; TRBD1 is a possible D gene (6 bases). The length of the CDR3 is 14 residues. The germline gives CDR1 LGHNT, CDR2 FRNRAP. Trimming took 1 base from V and 6 from J, leaving 11 bases between them. CDR3 nucleotide sequence: TGTGCTAGTGGTTTGGGGACAGTCCCGGATACGCAGTATTTT. Translation: CASGLGTVPDTQYF.

This clonotype has just a few counts. This rearrangement joins TRBV4-2 to TRBJ2-7, with 7 nucleotides matching TRBD2. The DNA end favors TRBJ2-5, so the J call may be wrong. Germline V gene lookup returns CDR1 LGHNA and CDR2 YNFKEQ. CDR3 length equals 17 residues. CDR3 amino acids: CASSQGAASGVQETQYF. CDR3 DNA sequence: TGTGCCAGCAGCCAAGGGGCAGCTAGCGGAGTACAAGAGACCCAGTACTTC.

In its sample, this clonotype was seen a few times. The J gene is TRBJ2-7, the V gene TRBV27; D may be TRBD2 (6 bases). The CDR3 loop spans 13 amino acids. V gave up 3 bases and J gave up 5 bases, with 11 bases separating them. Germline loops: CDR1 MNHEY, CDR2 SMNVEV (reference sequence). The CDR3 DNA is TGTGCCAGCAGTTTCCCCCCGGGGGACGAGCAGTACTTC. Amino acid sequence: CASSFPPGDEQYF.

This chain connects TRBV6-2 or TRBV6-3 to TRBJ1-5; maybe TRBD1 (5 bases). The CDR3 has 17 residues. Per germline, CDR1 MNHEY and CDR2 SVGEGT. With 0 bases removed from V and 2 bases from J, the gap between germline ends came to 14 bases. The CDR3 DNA reads TGTGCCAGCAGTTACTCTCGCGGGGGGGTGCGCAATCAGCCCCAGCATTTT. It translates to CASSYSRGGVRNQPQHF.

A few counts support this clonotype. V and J are TRBV11-2 and TRBJ1-1; the match to TRBD1 covers 7 bases. Trimming took 0 bases from V and 2 from J; bases not matched to a gene: 3. The CDR3 consists of 15 residues. Germline V CDR1 and CDR2: SGHAT, FQNNGV. CDR3 coding DNA: TGTGCCAGCAGCTTAGAGGCAGGGGGAAACACTGAAGCTTTCTTT. Protein product: CASSLEAGGNTEAFF.

This CDR3 is CASSTGPETNQPQHF. CDR3 in DNA: TGTGCCAGCAGTACCGGGCCCGAAACCAATCAGCCCCAGCATTTT. This chain links TRBV12-3 or TRBV12-4 with TRBJ1-5, with unresolved D. This CDR3 comprises 15 residues. V lost 5 bases and J lost 3, with 14 bases in between.

This clonotype was recorded many times. The J gene is TRBJ2-7, the V gene TRBV12-3 or TRBV12-4; 9 bases agree with TRBD1. Trimming took 5 bases from V and 6 from J; bases not matched to a gene: 8. The CDR3 totals 14 residues. CDR3 protein: CASSLGTGLSEQYF. For the CDR3, the DNA is TGTGCCAGCAGTCTCGGGACAGGGTTGTCCGAGCAGTACTTC.

This clonotype was observed once. The genes are TRBV9 and TRBJ1-2; 9 bases are shared with TRBD1. Germline V gives CDR1 SGDLS, CDR2 YYNGEE. Trimming took 6 bases from V and 7 from J; bases not matched to a gene: 7. There are 13 residues in the CDR3. CDR3 sequence (DNA): TGTGCCAGCACCGGACAGGGGACGGGTGGCTACACCTTC. It codes for CASTGQGTGGYTF.

This clonotype was seen a single time. The rearrangement joins TRBV11-2 to TRBJ2-4; possible D gene TRBD1, 6 bases. V was clipped by 5 bases and J by 0 bases, with 11 bases between them. The V gene's germline CDR1 is SGHAT and CDR2 FQNNGV. This CDR3 has 15 residues. The CDR3 loop reads CASSRIQGAKNIQYF. In DNA form, the CDR3 reads TGTGCCAGCAGCCGTATACAGGGAGCCAAAAACATTCAGTACTTC. Together with reference TRBV11-2 and TRBJ2-4, the CDR3 gives the full variable domain: EAGVAQSPRYKIIEKRQSVAFWCNPISGHATLYWYQQILGQGPKLLIQFQNNGVVDDSQLPKDRFSAERLKGVDSTLKIQPAKLEDSAVYLCASSRIQGAKNIQYFGAGTRLSVL.

Concerning this clonotype itself: Relative to the germline gene, one junction end is altered; a read error may explain this. This sequence joins TRBV3-1 and TRBJ2-1; D gene uncertain. CDR3 length equals 14 residues. Germline lookup yields CDR1 LGHDT and CDR2 YNNKEL (reference sequence). The DNA of the CDR3 is TGTGTCAGCAGCCAAGATTCGTGGGGAAATGAGCAGTTCTTC. As protein: CVSSQDSWGNEQFF.

Note on this clonotype: The germline gene is not matched at one end of the junction; a read error may be the cause. V gene TRBV4-1 combines with J gene TRBJ2-5, with a tentative D call TRBD2 (7 bases). The CDR3 contains 16 residues. CDR1 is MGHRA, CDR2 YSYEKL, per germline. CDR3 sequence reads: CAGSQEGWGGMKTQYF. The CDR3 DNA reads as TGCGCCGGCAGCCAAGAGGGGTGGGGGGGCATGAAGACCCAGTACTTC.

This clonotype was seen a handful of times. The genes are TRBV5-1 and TRBJ1-2; no definite D call. Germline values: CDR1 SGHRS, CDR2 YFSETQ. Trimming took 1 base from V and 6 from J, leaving 19 bases between them. This CDR3 has 16 residues. CDR3: CASSLYNPGTRNGYTF. CDR3 sequence (DNA): TGCGCCAGCAGCTTGTATAATCCGGGCACCCGAAATGGCTACACCTTC.

This chain links TRBV25-1 with TRBJ2-3; maybe TRBD2 (6 bases). Trimming removed 8 bases at V and 4 bases at J, with 16 bases between. This CDR3 region has 14 residues. Per the germline V gene, CDR1 is MGHDK and CDR2 is SYGVNS. DNA of the CDR3: TGTGCCAGCGAACGTTCGTCGGGAGCAGATACGCAGTATTTT. Translating gives CASERSSGADTQYF.

Turning to this clonotype: One end of the junction fails to match germline, which may point to a read error. The V and J genes are TRBV9 and TRBJ2-1; 9 positions match TRBD2. Germline assignment: CDR1 SGDLS and CDR2 YYNGEE. This CDR3 comprises 15 residues. CDR3 bases: TGTGCCAACAGCGAGACTAGCGGAACCTACAATGAGCAGTTCTTC. Residues: CANSETSGTYNEQFF. Full variable domain (remainder filled in from reference TRBV9 and TRBJ2-1): DSGVTQTPKHLITATGQRVTLRCSPRSGDLSVYWYQQSLDQGLQFLIQYYNGEERAKGNILERFSAQQFPDLHSELNLSSLELGDSALYFCANSETSGTYNEQFFGPGTRLTVL.

At least ten counts were recorded for this clonotype. One junction end disagrees with the germline gene, perhaps due to a read error. The CDR3: CASSLVQGNYGYTF. CDR3 coding DNA: TGTGCCAGCAGCTTAGTACAGGGAAACTATGGCTACACCTTC. The rearrangement uses TRBV5-1 and TRBJ1-2; D might be TRBD1 (6 bases). The germline gives CDR1 SGHRS, CDR2 YFSETQ. The CDR3 is made up of 14 amino acids.

This chain connects TRBV7-6 to TRBJ2-7; no clear D. CDR3 length: 13 amino acids. Trimming took 5 bases from V and 2 from J, leaving 10 bases between them. Germline CDR1 reads SGHVS; CDR2 reads FNYEAQ. CDR3 region: CASSVQETYEQYF. The CDR3 bases are TGTGCCAGCAGCGTCCAGGAAACCTACGAGCAGTACTTC.

The table lists this clonotype with a few counts. This chain links TRBV27 with TRBJ2-1, with 14 nucleotides matching TRBD2. Trimming removed 5 bases from V and 7 bases from J; junction bases left unmatched: 13. Per the germline V gene, CDR1 is MNHEY and CDR2 is SMNVEV (reference sequence). The CDR3 sequence is 18 residues long. The CDR3 DNA reads as TGTGCCAGCAGTCCCGGGACTAGCGGGAGAGCCAAAGGGAATGAGCAGTTCTTC. It specifies CASSPGTSGRAKGNEQFF.

The V call is TRBV21-1, the J call TRBJ2-3; TRBD2, the table's D call, lacks a check against the DNA. TRBV21-1 corresponds to a pseudogene. The CDR3 has 15 residues. The CDR3 protein is CASSKALRGPHTQYF. The CDR3 DNA reads as TGTGCCAGCAGCAAAGCTCTCCGGGGCCCTCATACGCAGTATTTT.

Details on this clonotype: A read error is likely, as this CDR3 ends without the conserved phenylalanine or tryptophan. The chain recombines TRBV12-3 or TRBV12-4 with TRBJ2-5, with D unclear. The germline V and J ends were trimmed by 4 bases and 5 bases, with 14 bases remaining between them. The CDR3 runs 14 residues. The CDR3 loop reads CASSSGIAGETQYS. The CDR3, as DNA: TGTGCCAGCAGTTCTGGGATTGCTGGGGAGACCCAGTACTCC.

V gene TRBV18 combines with J gene TRBJ2-5; TRBD2 agrees at 8 bases. Per the germline V gene, CDR1 is KGHSH and CDR2 is LQKENI. The CDR3 is made up of 16 amino acids. With 2 bases clipped from V and 1 base from J, the junction kept 6 bases outside the gene matches. CDR3 region: CASSPEIAGIQETQYF. For the CDR3, the DNA is TGTGCCAGCTCACCAGAGATAGCGGGGATCCAAGAGACCCAGTACTTC.

This clonotype was observed a few times. The chain has TRBV12-3 or TRBV12-4 and TRBJ2-2; D gene ambiguous. With 6 bases removed from V and 2 bases from J, the gap between germline ends came to 7 bases. The CDR3 consists of 13 residues. The CDR3 loop reads CASRNKNTGELFF. The CDR3 DNA reads as TGTGCCAGCAGAAACAAAAACACCGGGGAGCTGTTTTTT.

The chain has TRBV3-1 and TRBJ2-1; 10 bases are a match to TRBD2. The CDR3 contains 17 residues. J was trimmed by 3 bases and V by 4 bases; bases with no gene match: 9. The V gene's germline CDR1 is LGHDT and CDR2 YNNKEL (reference sequence). DNA of the CDR3: TGTGCCAGCAGCCTAAGACTAGCGGGCGTTGACTACAATGAGCAGTTCTTC. Encoded protein: CASSLRLAGVDYNEQFF.

The chain links TRBV7-6 to TRBJ1-5; D uncertain. Trimming shortened V by 6 bases and J by 0 bases, and 9 bases separated the two germline ends. Germline CDR1 and CDR2: SGHVS and FNYEAQ. CDR3 length: 14 residues. The CDR3 sequence: CASSVQDSNQPQHF. Written as DNA, the CDR3 is TGTGCCAGCAGTGTTCAGGATAGCAATCAGCCCCAGCATTTT.

The chain recombines TRBV6-1 with TRBJ2-7, with 7 bases matching TRBD2. The CDR3 consists of 14 residues. Unmatched junction bases numbered 7, after V lost 6 bases and J lost 2 bases. Per germline, CDR1 MNHNS and CDR2 SASEGT. As DNA, the CDR3 is TGTGCCAGCAGAGGGAGGGGCCGCGCCTACGAGCAGTACTTC. Encoded protein: CASRGRGRAYEQYF.

There are many counts of this clonotype. This chain joins TRBV2 and TRBJ1-2, with D possibly TRBD1 on 6 matching bases. The germline gives CDR1 SNHLY, CDR2 FYNNEI. This CDR3 contains 14 residues. Trimming stripped 1 base from V and 4 bases from J, with 10 bases between. Here the CDR3 DNA reads TGTGCCAGCAGTGAAGGTGCAGGGGTCTATGGCTACACCTTC. Translating it yields CASSEGAGVYGYTF.

This clonotype was seen more than once but under ten times. The rearrangement links TRBV7-9 to TRBJ2-7, with TRBD2 matching 7 bases. This CDR3 has 13 amino acids. After removal of 3 bases from V and 6 bases from J, the junction contained 5 bases not matched to a gene. Germline assignment: CDR1 SEHNR and CDR2 FQNEAQ (reference sequence). CDR3 amino acids: CASSLGGVSEQYF. The DNA of the CDR3 is TGTGCCAGCAGCTTGGGAGGGGTATCCGAGCAGTACTTC.

The chain employs TRBV4-1 and TRBJ2-7; D might be TRBD1 or TRBD2, each matching 5 bases. Germline V gene data show CDR1 as MGHRA and CDR2 as YSYEKL. Trimming pared 0 bases from V and 3 bases from J, leaving 18 bases between. CDR3 length equals 17 residues. As DNA, the CDR3 is TGCGCCAGCAGCCAAGATAGAGGGGCCGCAACATACTACGAGCAGTACTTC. It translates to CASSQDRGAATYYEQYF.

The rearrangement uses TRBV15 and TRBJ2-3; 11 positions match TRBD2. Germline V CDR1 and CDR2: LNHNV, YYDKDF (reference sequence). V was clipped by 1 base and J by 5 bases; unmatched bases: 5. The CDR3 has 16 residues. The CDR3 nucleotides read TGTGCCACCAGCAGAGCCGTAGCGGGAGGGATAGATACGCAGTATTTT. Residues: CATSRAVAGGIDTQYF.

This clonotype appeared a few times. V gene TRBV6-2 or TRBV6-3 combines with J gene TRBJ2-5, with 13 bases that match TRBD2. The CDR3 contains 16 residues. Germline V gene data show CDR1 as MNHEY and CDR2 as SVGEGT. V gave up 7 bases and J gave up 1 base; unmatched junction bases: 6. The CDR3 sequence: CASTGLAGWFQETQYF. Here the CDR3 DNA reads TGTGCCAGCACGGGACTAGCGGGATGGTTCCAAGAGACCCAGTACTTC.

Details on this clonotype: This may stem from a read error, because a much larger clone lies one nucleotide away. The CDR3 bases are TGTGCCACCAGTGATTCAACTCACCGTGGGACAGTAGGCCGAGAGACCCAGTACTTC. Protein product: CATSDSTHRGTVGRETQYF. This chain joins TRBV24-1 and TRBJ2-7; the match to TRBD1 covers 7 bases. The J call is uncertain, as TRBJ2-5 better fits the DNA end. Germline CDR1 KGHDR, CDR2 SFDVKD. The CDR3 is 19 residues long.